One sample yielded the 18 T cell receptor beta chains listed below, sequenced in a study of OX40 agonist ivuxolimab in advanced cancers. The table came from immunoSEQ multiplex PCR; TCRdb's copy has only in-frame clones and leaves some out. The sample has some 70,000 clones, 84% seen once. This sample comprised CD4+ or CD8+ T cells sorted from blood, obtained in a trial of the OX40 agonist ivuxolimab. These receptors were taken from an adult with an advanced solid tumor such as melanoma, head and neck, liver or kidney cancer.

V and J are TRBV5-1 and TRBJ2-7, with D hard to call. Germline CDR1 and CDR2: SGHRS and YFSETQ. Between the trimmed V and J ends, which lost 0 bases and 0 bases, there was a span of 7 bases. The CDR3 contains 14 residues. The CDR3, as DNA: TGCGCCAGCAGCTTGGACAGCAGCTCCTACGAGCAGTACTTC. It translates to CASSLDSSSYEQYF.

This clone was counted between two and nine times. Other nucleotide sequences from this sample produce the same CDR3. The CDR3: CSVGTSFGEQYF. In DNA form, the CDR3 reads TGCAGCGTTGGGACTAGTTTCGGCGAGCAGTACTTC. This sequence joins TRBV29-1 and TRBJ2-7; 7 bases line up with TRBD2. Germline assignment: CDR1 SQVTM and CDR2 ANQGSEA. The CDR3 consists of 12 residues. V gave up 4 bases and J gave up 6 bases; unmatched junction bases: 6.

V and J are TRBV27 and TRBJ1-6; D gene uncertain. Germline-derived CDR1 and CDR2 are MNHEY and SMNVEV (reference sequence). This CDR3 is built from 13 residues. The V end lost 2 bases, the J end lost 10 bases, and 9 bases lay between the germline ends. The CDR3 sequence: CASSLKVRSPLHF. The CDR3 DNA follows: TGTGCCAGCAGTTTAAAGGTTCGGTCACCCCTCCACTTT.

The chain couples TRBV6-1 to TRBJ2-3; D possibly corresponds to TRBD2 (6 bases). Trimming took 6 bases from V and 2 from J, leaving 9 bases between them. CDR3 length equals 13 residues. CDR1 and CDR2 from the germline V gene are MNHNS and SASEGT. CDR3 DNA: TGTGCCAGCAGGGGACTGTTCACAGATACGCAGTATTTT. This sequence encodes CASRGLFTDTQYF.

In this sample, this clone turned up once. V gene TRBV19 combines with J gene TRBJ1-2; D uncertain. This CDR3 spans 12 amino acids. The ends were cut back, 5 bases at V and 3 bases at J, with 7 bases in the middle. Germline V lookup: CDR1 LNHDA, CDR2 SQIVND (reference sequence). The CDR3 loop reads CASSETDYGYTF. The CDR3 DNA reads TGTGCCAGTAGTGAGACCGACTATGGCTACACCTTC.

The CDR3 DNA reads as TGTGCCAGCACCGGGGGGACCGTCCGCCACTTT. It is translated as CASTGGTVRHF. J is TRBJ1-6 and V is TRBV6-6; D perhaps matches TRBD1 (5 bases). V was trimmed by 7 bases and J by 18 bases, leaving 16 bases between them. Germline-derived CDR1 and CDR2 are MNHNY and SVGAGI (reference sequence). CDR3 length: 11 amino acids.

V usage is TRBV6-5 and J usage is TRBJ1-2, with D perhaps TRBD1 (5 bases). The CDR3 is made up of 15 amino acids. V was shortened by 7 bases and J by 2 bases, with 17 bases between the two germline ends. Germline CDR1 and CDR2: MNHEY and SVGAGI. Here the CDR3 reads CASKLEGWGNYGYTF. Here the CDR3 DNA reads TGTGCCAGCAAGTTGGAGGGGTGGGGGAACTATGGCTACACCTTC.

The gene calls are TRBV13 and TRBJ2-3; weak D call: TRBD2 (5 bases). CDR3 length equals 17 residues. V lost 5 bases to trimming and J lost 0 bases, with 18 bases between them. Germline CDR1 and CDR2: PRHDT and FYEKMQ (reference sequence). The DNA for the CDR3 is TGTGCCAGCAGCCCGCCTCGAGAGCTAGCTAGCACAGATACGCAGTATTTT. It translates to CASSPPRELASTDTQYF.

The chain recombines TRBV19 with TRBJ2-5; the match to TRBD2 covers 10 bases. The CDR3 extends over 15 amino acids. Germline CDR1 is LNHDA and CDR2 is SQIVND (reference sequence). With 5 bases clipped from V and 5 bases from J, the junction kept 8 bases outside the gene matches. Here the CDR3 reads CASSPVAGGRETQYF. The CDR3 DNA reads as TGTGCCAGTAGTCCGGTAGCGGGGGGCCGGGAGACCCAGTACTTC.

J is TRBJ1-2 and V is TRBV10-3, with D hard to call. The CDR3 is 14 amino acids. V lost 2 bases, J lost 4 bases, and 11 bases lay in between. Germline assignment: CDR1 ENHRY and CDR2 SYGVKD. The CDR3 DNA is TGTGCCATCAGTGAGAACAGCCTACCCTATGGCTACACCTTC. Residues: CAISENSLPYGYTF.

This clone was seen only once. The chain has TRBV20-1 and TRBJ2-7; D is ambiguous. Germline V lookup: CDR1 DFQATT, CDR2 SNEGSKA (reference sequence). This CDR3 contains 11 residues. The V gene lost 5 bases and the J gene lost 4 bases, with 9 bases spanning the gap. CDR3 DNA sequence: TGCAGTGCTTTCCGGGCTTACGAGCAGTACTTC. It specifies CSAFRAYEQYF.

V is TRBV2 and J is TRBJ1-3, with D tentatively TRBD1 (5 bases). Trimming cost V 6 bases and J 2 bases, with 14 bases left between them. Germline assignment: CDR1 SNHLY and CDR2 FYNNEI. The CDR3 covers 15 residues. CDR3 bases: TGTGCCAGCAGACAGGAGCGGGACCCTGGAAACACCATATATTTT. Translating it yields CASRQERDPGNTIYF.

The chain employs TRBV7-3 and TRBJ2-1; 11 bases agree with TRBD2. This CDR3 is built from 16 residues. CDR1 and CDR2 from the germline V gene are SGHTA and FQGTGA. Unmatched junction bases numbered 5, after V lost 5 bases and J lost 2 bases. The CDR3 DNA reads TGTGCCAGCAGCGCGAGGACTAGCGGGCCCTACAATGAGCAGTTCTTC. This codes for CASSARTSGPYNEQFF.

V and J are TRBV6-5 and TRBJ2-3; D remains unclear. From germline, CDR1 is MNHEY and CDR2 SVGAGI. V was shortened by 0 bases and J by 8 bases, with 9 bases between the two germline ends. The CDR3 spans 13 residues. CDR3: CASSYSREGTQYF. For the CDR3, the DNA is TGTGCCAGCAGTTACTCGAGAGAAGGTACGCAGTATTTT.

The rearrangement links TRBV5-1 to TRBJ1-5; the match to TRBD1 covers 8 bases. From germline, CDR1 is SGHRS and CDR2 YFSETQ. This CDR3 is 14 amino acids long. The trim removed 4 bases at V and 2 bases at J, leaving 2 bases unmatched. The CDR3 loop is CASSPDRGNQPQHF. CDR3 coding DNA: TGCGCCAGCAGCCCGGACAGGGGCAATCAGCCCCAGCATTTT.

The chain couples TRBV5-6 to TRBJ1-2; D unclear. The CDR3 loop spans 15 amino acids. The V gene lost 6 bases and the J gene lost 2 bases, with 17 bases spanning the gap. CDR1 is SGHDT and CDR2 is YYEEEE in the germline V gene. The CDR3 sequence: CASTWPGSSNYGYTF. The CDR3 DNA follows: TGTGCCAGCACCTGGCCGGGGTCTTCGAACTATGGCTACACCTTC. Using reference TRBV5-6 and TRBJ1-2 for the parts outside the CDR3, the full variable domain is DAGVTQSPTHLIKTRGQQVTLRCSPKSGHDTVSWYQQALGQGPQFIFQYYEEEERQRGNFPDRFSGHQFPNYSSELNVNALLLGDSALYLCASTWPGSSNYGYTFGSGTRLTVV.

This chain connects TRBV6-5 to TRBJ2-1, with D unclear. The CDR3 runs 14 residues. V was cut by 2 bases and J by 6 bases, with 11 bases left in between. Germline V gene sequence: CDR1 MNHEY, CDR2 SVGAGI. The chain's CDR3 is CASSYGKVVNEQFF. In DNA form, the CDR3 reads TGTGCCAGCAGTTACGGGAAGGTAGTCAATGAGCAGTTCTTC.

The chain uses TRBV5-4 and TRBJ2-7; the D gene is possibly TRBD2 (6 bases). CDR3 length: 16 residues. Trimming left V 2 bases short and J 6 bases short, with 21 bases between. CDR1 is SGHNT and CDR2 is YYREEE in the germline V gene (reference sequence). The DNA for the CDR3 is TGTGCCAGCAGCTTCATGGGGCGGGACTTCCGAGGCGAGCAGTACTTC. Protein: CASSFMGRDFRGEQYF.